Reported below is one TCR beta chain. Its antigen is unknown. Germline trimming cut 5 bases from V and 8 bases from J; bases unmatched to any gene: 3. The germline V gene has CDR1 MDHEN and CDR2 SYDVKM. The CDR3 has 13 residues. The data derive from a study of T-cell reconstitution after alpha-beta-depleted transplantation in children. Unique molecular identifiers were used to barcode this TCRbeta library. Using its own MiXCR run on the PCR reads, TCRdb lists one record per CDR3 protein. The top ten clones hold 2.2% of a sample with some 600,000 distinct CDR3 sequences, 13% of them seen once. Study-level findings and limits: In some patients, recipient T cells and intrathymic progenitors surviving conditioning explained high day-60 diversity.

The input for sequencing was PBMCs, mostly from graft donor cells, taken 360 days after TCRalphabeta/CD19-depleted stem cell transplant. The TCR originated in a male patient aged 10-17 years who had a stem cell transplant for acute myeloid leukemia, so the T cells may come from the graft donor. The rearrangement uses TRBV28 and TRBJ1-4; 9 bases agree with TRBD1. The CDR3 protein is CASSNRGREKLFF. CDR3 DNA sequence: TGTGCCAGCAGTAACAGGGGGCGAGAAAAACTGTTTTTT.